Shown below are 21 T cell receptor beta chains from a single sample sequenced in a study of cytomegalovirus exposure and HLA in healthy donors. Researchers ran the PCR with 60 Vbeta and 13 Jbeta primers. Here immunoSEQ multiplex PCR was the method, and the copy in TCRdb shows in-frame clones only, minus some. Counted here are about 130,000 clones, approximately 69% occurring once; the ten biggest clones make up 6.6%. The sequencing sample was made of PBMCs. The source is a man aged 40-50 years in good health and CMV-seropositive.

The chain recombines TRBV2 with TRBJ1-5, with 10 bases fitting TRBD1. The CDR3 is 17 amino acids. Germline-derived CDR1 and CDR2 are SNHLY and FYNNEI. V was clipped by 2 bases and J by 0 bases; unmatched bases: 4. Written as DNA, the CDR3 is TGTGCCAGCAGTGAACCGGGACAGGGGTATAGCAATCAGCCCCAGCATTTT. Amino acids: CASSEPGQGYSNQPQHF.

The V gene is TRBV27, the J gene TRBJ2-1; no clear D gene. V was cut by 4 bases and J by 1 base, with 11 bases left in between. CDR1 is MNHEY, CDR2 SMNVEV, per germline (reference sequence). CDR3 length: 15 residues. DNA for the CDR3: TGTGCCAGCAGTTCCCTGGCAAGTTCCTACAATGAGCAGTTCTTC. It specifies CASSSLASSYNEQFF.

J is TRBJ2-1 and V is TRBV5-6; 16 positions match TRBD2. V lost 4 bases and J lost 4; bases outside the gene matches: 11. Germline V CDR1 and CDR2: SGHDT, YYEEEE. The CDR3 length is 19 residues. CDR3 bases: TGTGCCAGCAGCACCGTCCCGGGACTAGCGGGGGGGCGGTACAATGAGCAGTTCTTC. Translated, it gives CASSTVPGLAGGRYNEQFF.

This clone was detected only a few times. CDR3 protein: CASSLARGYSNQPQHF. CDR3 DNA sequence: TGTGCCAGCAGCTTGGCCCGGGGGTACAGCAATCAGCCCCAGCATTTT. This chain connects TRBV5-6 to TRBJ1-5, with D maybe TRBD1 (5 bases). Trimming took off 0 bases at V and 1 base at J, with 11 bases between the two ends. Germline lookup yields CDR1 SGHDT and CDR2 YYEEEE. The CDR3 length is 16 residues.

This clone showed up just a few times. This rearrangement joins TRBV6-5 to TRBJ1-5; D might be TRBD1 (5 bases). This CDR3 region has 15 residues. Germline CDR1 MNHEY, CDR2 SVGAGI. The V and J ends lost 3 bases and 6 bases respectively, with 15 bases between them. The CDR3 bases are TGTGCCAGCAGTTATTCGGCCAGACAGAGTCAGCCCCAGCATTTT. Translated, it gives CASSYSARQSQPQHF.

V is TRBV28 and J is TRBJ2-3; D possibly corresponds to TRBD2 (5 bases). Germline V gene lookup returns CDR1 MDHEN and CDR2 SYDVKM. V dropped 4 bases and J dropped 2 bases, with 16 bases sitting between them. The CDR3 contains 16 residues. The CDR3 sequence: CASSSPGRALTDTQYF. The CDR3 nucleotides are TGTGCCAGCAGTTCCCCGGGAAGGGCCCTCACAGATACGCAGTATTTT.

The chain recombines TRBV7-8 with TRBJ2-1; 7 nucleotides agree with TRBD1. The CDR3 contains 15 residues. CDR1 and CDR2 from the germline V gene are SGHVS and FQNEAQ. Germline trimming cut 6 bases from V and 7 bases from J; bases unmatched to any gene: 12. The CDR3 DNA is TGTGCCAGCAGATACGACGGACAGGCAGTTAATGAGCAGTTCTTC. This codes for CASRYDGQAVNEQFF.

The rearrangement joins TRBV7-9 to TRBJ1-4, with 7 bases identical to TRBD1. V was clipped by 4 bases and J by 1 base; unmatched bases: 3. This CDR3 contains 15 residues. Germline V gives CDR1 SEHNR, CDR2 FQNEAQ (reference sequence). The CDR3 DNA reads TGTGCCAGCAGCTCCTGGACAGGAACTAATGAAAAACTGTTTTTT. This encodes CASSSWTGTNEKLFF.

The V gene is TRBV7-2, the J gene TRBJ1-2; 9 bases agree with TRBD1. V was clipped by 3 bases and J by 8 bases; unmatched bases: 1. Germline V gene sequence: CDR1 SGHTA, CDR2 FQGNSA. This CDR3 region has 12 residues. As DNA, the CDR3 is TGTGCCAGCAGCTTGACAGGGGGAGGCTACACCTTC. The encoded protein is CASSLTGGGYTF. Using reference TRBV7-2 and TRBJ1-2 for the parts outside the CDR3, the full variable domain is GAGVSQSPSNKVTEKGKDVELRCDPISGHTALYWYRQSLGQGLEFLIYFQGNSAPDKSGLPSDRFSAERTGGSVSTLTIQRTQQEDSAVYLCASSLTGGGYTFGSGTRLTVV.

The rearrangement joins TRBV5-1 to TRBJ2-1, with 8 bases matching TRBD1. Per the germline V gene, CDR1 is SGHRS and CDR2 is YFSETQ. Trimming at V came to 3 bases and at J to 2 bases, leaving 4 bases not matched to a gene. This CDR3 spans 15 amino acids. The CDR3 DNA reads TGCGCCAGCAGCTCAGGACAGGGCGCCTACAATGAGCAGTTCTTC. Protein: CASSSGQGAYNEQFF.

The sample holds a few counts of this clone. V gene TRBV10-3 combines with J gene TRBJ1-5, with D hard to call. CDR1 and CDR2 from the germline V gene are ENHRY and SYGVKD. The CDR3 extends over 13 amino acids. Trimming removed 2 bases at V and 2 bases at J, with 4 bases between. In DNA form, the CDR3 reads TGTGCCATCAGTGAGACAGGCAATCAGCCCCAGCATTTT. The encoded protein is CAISETGNQPQHF.

The CDR3 DNA reads as TGCAGCGTTGTCCCAGTTAACAGGGTTTATGACACTGAAGCTTTCTTT. Amino acid sequence: CSVVPVNRVYDTEAFF. The J gene is TRBJ1-1, the V gene TRBV29-1, with D possibly being TRBD1 (6 bases). In germline, CDR1 is SQVTM, CDR2 ANQGSEA. The CDR3 is 16 amino acids. The germline V and J ends were trimmed by 4 bases and 3 bases, with 21 bases remaining between them.

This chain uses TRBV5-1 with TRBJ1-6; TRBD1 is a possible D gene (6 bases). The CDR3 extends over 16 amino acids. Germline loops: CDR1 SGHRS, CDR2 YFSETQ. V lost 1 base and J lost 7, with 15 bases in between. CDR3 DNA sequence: TGCGCCAGCAGCTTGTTTGAAGGGGGTGGGAATTCACCCCTCCACTTT. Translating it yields CASSLFEGGGNSPLHF.

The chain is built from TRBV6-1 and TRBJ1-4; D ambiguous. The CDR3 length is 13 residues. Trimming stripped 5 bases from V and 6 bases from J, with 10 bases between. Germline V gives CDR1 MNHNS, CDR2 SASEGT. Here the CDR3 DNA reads TGTGCCAGCAGTATCGTGTATGATGAAAAACTGTTTTTT. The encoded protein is CASSIVYDEKLFF.

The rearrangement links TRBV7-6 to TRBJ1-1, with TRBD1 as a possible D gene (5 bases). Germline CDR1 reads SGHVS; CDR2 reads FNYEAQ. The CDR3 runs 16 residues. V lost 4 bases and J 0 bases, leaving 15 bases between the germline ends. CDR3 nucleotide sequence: TGTGCCAGCAGCTACGGGTGGGGGGACCTGAACACTGAAGCTTTCTTT. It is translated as CASSYGWGDLNTEAFF.

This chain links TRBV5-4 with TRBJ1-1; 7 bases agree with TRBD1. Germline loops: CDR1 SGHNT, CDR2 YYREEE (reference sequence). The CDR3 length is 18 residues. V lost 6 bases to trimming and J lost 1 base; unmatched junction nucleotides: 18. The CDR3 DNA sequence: TGTGCCAGCATCATGGACCCATCCCGAAGGGGGCCGAACACTGAAGCTTTCTTT. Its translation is CASIMDPSRRGPNTEAFF.

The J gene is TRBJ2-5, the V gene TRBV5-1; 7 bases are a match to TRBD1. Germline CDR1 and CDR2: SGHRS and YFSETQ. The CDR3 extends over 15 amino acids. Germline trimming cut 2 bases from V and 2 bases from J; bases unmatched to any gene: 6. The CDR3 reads CASSLPVGQQETQYF. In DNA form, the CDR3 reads TGCGCCAGCAGCTTACCTGTGGGACAGCAAGAGACCCAGTACTTC.

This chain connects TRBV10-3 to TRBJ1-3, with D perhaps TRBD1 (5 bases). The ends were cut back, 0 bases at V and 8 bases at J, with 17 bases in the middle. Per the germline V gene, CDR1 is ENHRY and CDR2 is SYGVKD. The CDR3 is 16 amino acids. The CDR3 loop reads CAISESIQGRTDTIYF. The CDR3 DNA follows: TGTGCCATCAGTGAGTCGATTCAGGGTAGGACGGACACCATATATTTT.

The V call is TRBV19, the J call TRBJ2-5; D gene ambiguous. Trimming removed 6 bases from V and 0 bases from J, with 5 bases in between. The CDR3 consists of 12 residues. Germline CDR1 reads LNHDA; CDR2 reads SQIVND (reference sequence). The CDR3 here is CASSPYQETQYF. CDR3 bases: TGTGCCAGTAGCCCGTACCAAGAGACCCAGTACTTC.

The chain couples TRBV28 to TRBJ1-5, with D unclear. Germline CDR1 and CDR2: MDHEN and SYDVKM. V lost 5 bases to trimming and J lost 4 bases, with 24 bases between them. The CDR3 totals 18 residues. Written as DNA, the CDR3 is TGTGCCAGCAGTACATCTCCCGGGTTGGGTGCCCTAAATCAGCCCCAGCATTTT. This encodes CASSTSPGLGALNQPQHF.

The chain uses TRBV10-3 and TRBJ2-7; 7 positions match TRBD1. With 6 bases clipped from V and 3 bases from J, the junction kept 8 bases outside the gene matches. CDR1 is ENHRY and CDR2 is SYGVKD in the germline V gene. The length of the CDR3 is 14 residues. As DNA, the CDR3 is TGTGCCATCAGCCCCAGACAGGGAGTCTACGAGCAGTACTTC. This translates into CAISPRQGVYEQYF.